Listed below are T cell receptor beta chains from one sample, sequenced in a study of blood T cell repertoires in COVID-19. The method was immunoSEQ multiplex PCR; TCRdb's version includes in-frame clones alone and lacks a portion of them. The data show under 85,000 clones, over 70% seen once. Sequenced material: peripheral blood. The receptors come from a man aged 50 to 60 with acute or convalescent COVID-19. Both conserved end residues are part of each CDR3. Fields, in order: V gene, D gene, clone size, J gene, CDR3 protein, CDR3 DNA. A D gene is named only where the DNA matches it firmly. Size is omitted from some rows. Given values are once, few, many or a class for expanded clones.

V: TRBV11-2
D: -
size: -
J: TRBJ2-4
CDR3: CASSPQILAKNIQYF
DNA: TGTGCCAGCAGCCCTCAGATCCTAGCCAAAAACATTCAGTACTTC

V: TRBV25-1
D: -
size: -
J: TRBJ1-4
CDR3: CASSESSGIGGNEKLFF
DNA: TGTGCCAGCAGTGAATCATCGGGGATAGGGGGTAATGAAAAACTGTTTTTT

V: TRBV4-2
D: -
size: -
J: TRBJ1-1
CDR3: CASSATGGGDTEAFF
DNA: TGTGCCAGCAGCGCAACCGGGGGGGGCGACACTGAAGCTTTCTTT

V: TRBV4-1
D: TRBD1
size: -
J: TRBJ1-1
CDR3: CASSRGQGESNTEAFF
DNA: TGCGCCAGCAGCCGTGGACAGGGGGAATCGAACACTGAAGCTTTCTTT

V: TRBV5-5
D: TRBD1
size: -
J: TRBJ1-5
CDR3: CASSLGQDPRKPQHF
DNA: TGTGCCAGCAGCCTGGGACAGGACCCGAGGAAGCCCCAGCATTTT

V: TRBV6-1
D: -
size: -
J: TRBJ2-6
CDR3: CASSEVPSGANVLTF
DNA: TGTGCCAGCAGTGAAGTCCCGTCTGGGGCCAACGTCCTGACTTTC

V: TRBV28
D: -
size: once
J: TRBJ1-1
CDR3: CASSRLRENTEAFF
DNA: TGTGCCAGCAGCCGACTCAGGGAAAACACTGAAGCTTTCTTT

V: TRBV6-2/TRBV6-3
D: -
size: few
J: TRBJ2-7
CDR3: CASSYWGQDSTSYEQYF
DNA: TGTGCCAGCAGTTACTGGGGTCAGGACAGCACATCCTACGAGCAGTACTTC

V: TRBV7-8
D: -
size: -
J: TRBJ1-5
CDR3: CASSSYPRGRSNQPQHF
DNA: TGTGCCAGCAGCTCCTACCCCAGGGGACGGAGCAATCAGCCCCAGCATTTT

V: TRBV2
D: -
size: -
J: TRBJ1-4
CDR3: CASSDTENEKLFF
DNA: TGTGCCAGCAGCGATACAGAGAATGAAAAACTGTTTTTT

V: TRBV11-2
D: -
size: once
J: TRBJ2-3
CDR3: CASSLDRTARGTDTQYF
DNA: TGTGCCAGCAGCTTAGATAGAACGGCACGGGGGACAGATACGCAGTATTTT

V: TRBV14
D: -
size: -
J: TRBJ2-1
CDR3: CASSQEGDGRVLAGEQFF
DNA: TGTGCCAGCAGCCAAGAGGGAGATGGTAGGGTCTTAGCAGGTGAGCAGTTCTTC

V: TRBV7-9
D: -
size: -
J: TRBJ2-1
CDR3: CASSLGGLVMIF
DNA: TGTGCCAGCAGCCTTGGGGGCCTCGTAATGATCTTC

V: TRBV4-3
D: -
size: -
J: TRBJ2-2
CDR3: CASSQSRAGELFF
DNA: TGCGCCAGCAGCCAATCACGGGCCGGGGAGCTGTTTTTT

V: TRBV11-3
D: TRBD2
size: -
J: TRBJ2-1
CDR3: CASSLGGTSYNEQFF
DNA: TGTGCCAGCAGCTTGGGGGGGACCTCCTACAATGAGCAGTTCTTC

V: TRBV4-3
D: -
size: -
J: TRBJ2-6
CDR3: CASSREGGSGANVLTF
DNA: TGCGCCAGCAGCCGAGAAGGGGGCTCTGGGGCCAACGTCCTGACTTTC

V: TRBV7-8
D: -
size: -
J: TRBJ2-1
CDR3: CASRPRGYNEQFF
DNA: TGTGCCAGCAGGCCCCGGGGGTACAATGAGCAGTTCTTC

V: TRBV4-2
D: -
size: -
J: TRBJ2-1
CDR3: CASSRTLDSSNEQFF
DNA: TGTGCCAGCAGCCGCACTTTGGACAGTTCCAATGAGCAGTTCTTC

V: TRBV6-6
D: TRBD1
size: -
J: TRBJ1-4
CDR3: CASRTGQENEKLFF
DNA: TGTGCCAGCAGGACGGGACAGGAAAATGAAAAACTGTTTTTT

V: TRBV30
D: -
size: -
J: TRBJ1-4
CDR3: CAWSPIGTGRGEKLFF
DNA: TGTGCCTGGAGTCCTATAGGCACAGGGAGGGGAGAAAAACTGTTTTTT

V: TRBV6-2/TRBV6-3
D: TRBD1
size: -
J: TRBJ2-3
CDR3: CASSFDREDTQYF
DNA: TGTGCCAGCAGTTTTGACAGGGAAGATACGCAGTATTTT

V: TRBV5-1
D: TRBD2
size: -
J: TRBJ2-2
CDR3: CASRGLAENTGELFF
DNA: TGCGCCAGCAGGGGGCTAGCGGAGAACACCGGGGAGCTGTTTTTT

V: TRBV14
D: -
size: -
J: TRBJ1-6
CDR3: CASSQPGTRNIHF
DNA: TGTGCCAGCAGCCAACCCGGGACACGGAATATCCACTTT

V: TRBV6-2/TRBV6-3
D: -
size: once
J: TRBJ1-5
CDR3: CASSLGVLGPQHF
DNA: TGTGCCAGCAGTTTGGGAGTGTTGGGGCCCCAGCATTTT

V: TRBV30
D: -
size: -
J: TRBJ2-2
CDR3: CAWRGRADGELFF
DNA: TGTGCCTGGAGAGGCAGGGCGGACGGGGAGCTGTTTTTT

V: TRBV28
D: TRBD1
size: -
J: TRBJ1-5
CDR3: CASRNSGGILPQHF
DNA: TGTGCCAGCAGAAACTCAGGGGGAATATTGCCCCAGCATTTT

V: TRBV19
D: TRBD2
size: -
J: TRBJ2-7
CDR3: CASSTGGKREYDEQYF
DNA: TGTGCCAGTAGTACCGGAGGGAAGCGGGAGTATGACGAGCAGTACTTC

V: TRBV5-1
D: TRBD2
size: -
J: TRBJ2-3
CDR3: CASRAPDGTSGSQPRYF
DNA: TGCGCCAGCAGGGCCCCGGACGGGACTAGCGGGAGTCAACCGAGGTATTTT

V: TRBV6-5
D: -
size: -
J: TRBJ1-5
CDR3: CASSPVSNQPQHF
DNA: TGTGCCAGTTCCCCGGTTAGCAATCAGCCCCAGCATTTT

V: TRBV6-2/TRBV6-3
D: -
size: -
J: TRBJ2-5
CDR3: CASSSLAVQETQYF
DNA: TGTGCCAGCAGTTCCTTAGCGGTCCAAGAGACCCAGTACTTC

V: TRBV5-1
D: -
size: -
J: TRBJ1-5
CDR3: CASSLAGNSNQPQHF
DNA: TGCGCCAGCAGCTTGGCAGGGAATAGCAATCAGCCCCAGCATTTT

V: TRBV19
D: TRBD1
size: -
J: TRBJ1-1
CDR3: CASSIVGRQGRAEAFF
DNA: TGTGCCAGTAGTATAGTGGGGAGACAGGGGAGGGCTGAAGCTTTCTTT

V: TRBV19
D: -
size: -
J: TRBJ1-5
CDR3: CASSVGERRGVNQPQHF
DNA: TGTGCCAGTAGTGTCGGGGAGAGACGGGGGGTTAATCAGCCCCAGCATTTT

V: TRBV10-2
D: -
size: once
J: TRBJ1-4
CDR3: CASSPGDDEKLFF
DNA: TGCGCCAGCAGCCCGGGGGACGATGAAAAACTGTTTTTT

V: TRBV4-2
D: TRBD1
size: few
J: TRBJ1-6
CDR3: CASSQRTGVVNSPLHF
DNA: TGTGCCAGCAGCCAAAGGACAGGGGTGGTTAATTCACCCCTCCACTTT

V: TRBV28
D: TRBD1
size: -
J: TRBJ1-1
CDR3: CASRAGTANTEAFF
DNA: TGTGCCAGCAGAGCCGGGACAGCGAACACTGAAGCTTTCTTT

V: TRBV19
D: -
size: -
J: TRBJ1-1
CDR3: CASNKQGTEAFF
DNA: TGTGCCAGTAACAAACAGGGCACTGAAGCTTTCTTT

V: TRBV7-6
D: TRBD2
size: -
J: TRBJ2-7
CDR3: CASSRAAGLGGYEQYF
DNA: TGTGCCAGCAGCCGAGCCGCGGGACTAGGTGGCTACGAGCAGTACTTC

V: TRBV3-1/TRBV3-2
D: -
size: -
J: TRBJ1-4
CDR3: CASSQGGGLTNEKLFF
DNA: TGTGCCAGCAGCCAAGGGGGGGGGCTGACTAATGAAAAACTGTTTTTT

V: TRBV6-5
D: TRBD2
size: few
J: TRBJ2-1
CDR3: CASSRTSFNEQFF
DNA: TGTGCCAGCAGTAGGACTAGCTTCAATGAGCAGTTCTTC

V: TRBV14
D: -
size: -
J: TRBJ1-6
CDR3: CASSQEGSYNSPLHF
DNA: TGTGCCAGCAGCCAAGAGGGCAGTTATAATTCACCCCTCCACTTT

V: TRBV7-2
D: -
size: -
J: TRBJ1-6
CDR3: CASSLHYSLHF
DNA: TGTGCCAGCAGCCTCCACTATTCCCTCCACTTT

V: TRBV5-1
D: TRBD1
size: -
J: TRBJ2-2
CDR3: CASSRGQGANTGELFF
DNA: TGCGCCAGCAGCCGGGGACAGGGGGCGAACACCGGGGAGCTGTTTTTT

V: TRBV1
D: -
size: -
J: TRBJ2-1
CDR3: CPTRRTSGVSPPNEQFF
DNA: TGCCCCACCCGGAGGACTAGCGGGGTGAGCCCCCCCAATGAGCAGTTCTTC

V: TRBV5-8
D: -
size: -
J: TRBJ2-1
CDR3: CASSLYPGNNEQFF
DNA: TGTGCCAGCAGCTTGTACCCAGGGAACAATGAGCAGTTCTTC

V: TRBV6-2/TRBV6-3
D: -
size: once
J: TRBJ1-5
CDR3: CASTPDSIQPQHF
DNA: TGTGCCAGCACCCCGGACAGTATTCAGCCCCAGCATTTT

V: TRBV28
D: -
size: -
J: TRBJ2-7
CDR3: CASSSPSYEQYF
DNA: TGTGCCAGCAGTTCCCCCAGTTACGAGCAGTACTTC